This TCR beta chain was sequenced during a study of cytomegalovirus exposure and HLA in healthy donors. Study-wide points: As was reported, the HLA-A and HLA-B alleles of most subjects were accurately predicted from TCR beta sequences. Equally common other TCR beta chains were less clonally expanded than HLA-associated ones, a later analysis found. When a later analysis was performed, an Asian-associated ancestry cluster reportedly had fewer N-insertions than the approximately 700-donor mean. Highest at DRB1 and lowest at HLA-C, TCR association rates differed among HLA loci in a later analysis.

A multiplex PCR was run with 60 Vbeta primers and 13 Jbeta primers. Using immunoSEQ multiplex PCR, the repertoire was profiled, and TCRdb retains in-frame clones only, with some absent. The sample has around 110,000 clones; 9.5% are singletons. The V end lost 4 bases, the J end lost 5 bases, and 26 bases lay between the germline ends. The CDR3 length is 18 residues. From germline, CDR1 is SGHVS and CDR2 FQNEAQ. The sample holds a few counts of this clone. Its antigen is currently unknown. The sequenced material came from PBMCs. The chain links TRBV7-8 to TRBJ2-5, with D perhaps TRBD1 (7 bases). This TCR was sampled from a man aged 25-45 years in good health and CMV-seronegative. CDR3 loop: CASSWGQRGAGGAETQYF. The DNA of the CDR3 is TGTGCCAGCAGCTGGGGACAGAGGGGGGCTGGGGGTGCGGAGACCCAGTACTTC.